Below, 20 T cell receptor beta chains from the same sample are listed, as sequenced in a study of blood T cell repertoires in COVID-19. Only in-frame clones appear in the TCRdb table, and some are missing; sequencing was by immunoSEQ multiplex PCR. The table lists about 370,000 clones, 87% of them singletons. Sequencing was carried out using peripheral blood. The receptors were sampled from a woman in her thirties with COVID-19, enrolled during active disease.

DNA for the CDR3: TGTGCCAGCAGCCAACTACAGGGCCGGAACACTGAAGCTTTCTTT. As protein: CASSQLQGRNTEAFF. This sequence joins TRBV6-5 and TRBJ1-1, with D possibly matching TRBD1 (6 bases). The V end lost 6 bases, the J end lost 1 base, and 15 bases lay between the germline ends. Germline-derived CDR1 and CDR2 are MNHEY and SVGAGI. There are 15 residues in the CDR3.

The chain employs TRBV4-1 and TRBJ2-1; 7 bases map to TRBD2. CDR3 size: 16 residues. The V gene's germline CDR1 is MGHRA and CDR2 YSYEKL. The V gene end was trimmed by 4 bases and the J gene end by 0 bases; junction bases not matched to a gene: 6. The chain's CDR3 is CASSPISGYSYNEQFF. The CDR3 DNA follows: TGCGCCAGCAGCCCAATTAGCGGGTACTCCTACAATGAGCAGTTCTTC.

The rearrangement uses TRBV15 and TRBJ2-7; 11 bases align to TRBD2. The CDR3 is made up of 14 amino acids. After removal of 3 bases from V and 6 bases from J, the junction contained 4 bases not matched to a gene. The germline V gene encodes CDR1 LNHNV and CDR2 YYDKDF (reference sequence). The CDR3 DNA is TGTGCCACCAGCAGTTTAGCGGGAGGGATCGAGCAGTACTTC. Protein sequence: CATSSLAGGIEQYF.

V and J are TRBV2 and TRBJ2-3; TRBD1 might be the D (5 bases). The CDR3 has 12 amino acids. V lost 6 bases to trimming and J lost 1 base, with 5 bases between them. Per the germline V gene, CDR1 is SNHLY and CDR2 is FYNNEI. The CDR3: CASSRGTDTQYF. DNA for the CDR3: TGTGCCAGCAGCAGGGGCACAGATACGCAGTATTTT.

The chain employs TRBV28 and TRBJ1-2; no firm D call. Germline V gene data show CDR1 as MDHEN and CDR2 as SYDVKM. This CDR3 spans 14 amino acids. The V and J ends lost 7 bases and 4 bases respectively, with 16 bases between them. In nucleotides, the CDR3 is TGTGCCAGCACCACTTCCGTGGAGGCCTATGGCTACACCTTC. It codes for CASTTSVEAYGYTF.

A note on this clone: In the same sample, other DNA sequences code for this CDR3. For the CDR3, the DNA is TGTGCCAGCAGCTTAGGTCCGAGCGGCGGGGAGCTGTTTTTT. This encodes CASSLGPSGGELFF. This chain joins TRBV11-2 and TRBJ2-2; possibly TRBD2 for D (5 bases). The CDR3 runs 14 residues. Per germline, CDR1 SGHAT and CDR2 FQNNGV. With 1 base removed from V and 7 bases from J, the gap between germline ends came to 10 bases.

This chain links TRBV9 with TRBJ2-3, with D possibly TRBD2 on 5 matching bases. The ends were cut back, 4 bases at V and 6 bases at J, with 15 bases in the middle. Germline assignment: CDR1 SGDLS and CDR2 YYNGEE. The CDR3 spans 14 residues. The CDR3 reads CASSPDWVEDTQYF. The CDR3 region has the DNA TGTGCCAGCAGCCCGGACTGGGTGGAGGATACGCAGTATTTT.

In nucleotides, the CDR3 is TGTGCCAGTAGTACCGGGACAGGGGGTACCAGTTTCAATCAGCCCCAGCATTTT. It specifies CASSTGTGGTSFNQPQHF. The chain links TRBV19 to TRBJ1-5; 11 bases fit TRBD1. The CDR3 spans 18 residues. The V and J ends lost 4 bases and 3 bases, in that order; junction bases with no gene match: 11. Germline CDR1 is LNHDA and CDR2 is SQIVND (reference sequence). The variable domain in full, completed from reference TRBV19 and TRBJ1-5, reads DGGITQSPKYLFRKEGQNVTLSCEQNLNHDAMYWYRQDPGQGLRLIYYSQIVNDFQKGDIAEGYSVSREKKESFPLTVTSAQKNPTAFYLCASSTGTGGTSFNQPQHFGDGTRLSIL.

The chain carries TRBV13 and TRBJ2-7, with D perhaps TRBD1 (6 bases). Deletions cut 0 bases from V and 0 bases from J, with 18 bases between. CDR1 PRHDT and CDR2 FYEKMQ come from the germline V gene (reference sequence). The CDR3 runs to 18 residues. DNA for the CDR3: TGTGCCAGCAGCTTAGGACTGGGGTGGGACACCAGCTCCTACGAGCAGTACTTC. Translated, it gives CASSLGLGWDTSSYEQYF.

This clone appeared a single time. The chain couples TRBV19 to TRBJ2-5, with 12 nucleotides matching TRBD2. V lost 3 bases, J lost 5 bases, and 7 bases stayed unmatched. The CDR3 length is 16 residues. Per germline, CDR1 LNHDA and CDR2 SQIVND (reference sequence). The CDR3 loop reads CASSILAGGAGETQYF. The CDR3 bases are TGTGCCAGTAGTATTCTAGCGGGAGGGGCCGGGGAGACCCAGTACTTC.

The chain is built from TRBV30 and TRBJ2-2; 7 positions agree with TRBD2. There are 15 residues in the CDR3. Germline CDR1 and CDR2: GTSNPN and SVGIG (reference sequence). V shed 0 bases and J 6 bases; nucleotides not matched to a gene: 7. The DNA of the CDR3 is TGTGCCTGGAGTGTAAGGAGGGAGGGGCCCGGGGAGCTGTTTTTT. Its protein is CAWSVRREGPGELFF. The variable domain in full, completed from reference TRBV30 and TRBJ2-2, reads SQTIHQWPATLVQPVGSPLSLECTVEGTSNPNLYWYRQAAGRGLQLLFYSVGIGQISSEVPQNLSASRPQDRQFILSSKKLLLSDSGFYLCAWSVRREGPGELFFGEGSRLTVL.

This rearrangement joins TRBV2 to TRBJ2-1, with a weak D call TRBD1 (6 bases). Germline CDR1 and CDR2: SNHLY and FYNNEI. The CDR3 runs 13 residues. V was cut by 4 bases and J by 4 bases, with 8 bases left in between. The DNA of the CDR3 is TGTGCCAGCAGTGTGGACAGATACAATGAGCAGTTCTTC. Its protein product is CASSVDRYNEQFF.

The gene calls are TRBV6-5 and TRBJ1-5, with 10 bases matching TRBD1. The CDR3 covers 14 residues. V trimming: 6 bases; J trimming: 6 bases; junction bases outside the gene matches: 5. In germline, CDR1 is MNHEY, CDR2 SVGAGI. As DNA, the CDR3 is TGTGCCAGCAGGGCGACAGGGGGCTTTCAGCCCCAGCATTTT. This sequence encodes CASRATGGFQPQHF.

This chain links TRBV5-6 with TRBJ2-5; 11 bases map to TRBD2. This CDR3 region has 16 residues. J lost 0 bases, V lost 4 bases, and 5 bases had no gene match. Germline loops: CDR1 SGHDT, CDR2 YYEEEE. The CDR3 here is CASSRLAGSDQETQYF. The CDR3 bases are TGTGCCAGCAGCCGACTAGCGGGGAGCGACCAAGAGACCCAGTACTTC.

This clone was seen once. V gene TRBV7-3 combines with J gene TRBJ2-7; D is possibly TRBD1 (6 bases). This CDR3 has 13 amino acids. The V and J ends lost 5 bases and 6 bases respectively, with 14 bases between them. Germline V gene lookup returns CDR1 SGHTA and CDR2 FQGTGA. The CDR3 DNA reads TGTGCCAGCAGCCTTAGGTCAGGGGCCGAGCAGTACTTC. Amino acids: CASSLRSGAEQYF.

The rearrangement uses TRBV7-9 and TRBJ2-5; TRBD1 matches at 9 bases. V was pared by 5 bases and J by 5 bases, with 9 bases of the junction left unmatched. Germline V gene sequence: CDR1 SEHNR, CDR2 FQNEAQ (reference sequence). This CDR3 is 15 amino acids long. In nucleotides, the CDR3 is TGTGCCAGCAGCGAGGGACAGGGATATTGGGAGACCCAGTACTTC. Its translation: CASSEGQGYWETQYF. Full variable domain (rest looked up from reference TRBV7-9 and TRBJ2-5): DTGVSQNPRHKITKRGQNVTFRCDPISEHNRLYWYRQTLGQGPEFLTYFQNEAQLEKSRLLSDRFSAERPKGSFSTLEIQRTEQGDSAMYLCASSEGQGYWETQYFGPGTRLLVL.

This clone has only one observation. The chain is built from TRBV18 and TRBJ2-1; tentatively, D is TRBD1 (5 bases). The CDR3 consists of 16 residues. V lost 3 bases and J 0 bases, leaving 12 bases between the germline ends. Germline V gene sequence: CDR1 KGHSH, CDR2 LQKENI. The CDR3 DNA sequence: TGTGCCAGCTCACCGCGACAGCATAGCTCCTACAATGAGCAGTTCTTC. It is translated as CASSPRQHSSYNEQFF.

Worth noting for this clone: This sample includes further DNA sequences coding for the same CDR3. The gene calls are TRBV3-1 (or the pseudogene TRBV3-2) and TRBJ1-2, with D tentatively TRBD1 (6 bases). The V end lost 1 base, the J end lost 3 bases, and 6 bases lay between the germline ends. From germline, CDR1 is LGHDT and CDR2 YNNKEL (reference sequence). CDR3 length equals 13 residues. For the CDR3, the DNA is TGTGCCAGCAGCCAAGGGACAGACTATGGCTACACCTTC. Protein product: CASSQGTDYGYTF.

This clone appeared once. The rearrangement joins TRBV29-1 to TRBJ1-1; 8 nucleotides line up with TRBD1. The germline V gene has CDR1 SQVTM and CDR2 ANQGSEA. The CDR3 extends over 13 amino acids. Germline trimming cut 7 bases from V and 5 bases from J; bases unmatched to any gene: 9. The CDR3 bases are TGCAGCGCCGCCGGACAGGGTGGGACTGAAGCTTTCTTT. Amino acid sequence: CSAAGQGGTEAFF.

The rearrangement uses TRBV18 and TRBJ2-5, with 8 bases fitting TRBD1. This CDR3 contains 15 residues. Germline CDR1 reads KGHSH; CDR2 reads LQKENI. J lost 5 bases, V lost 3 bases, and 8 bases had no gene match. The CDR3 sequence is CASSPFQGARETQYF. The CDR3 DNA reads as TGTGCCAGCTCACCGTTCCAGGGGGCGCGGGAGACCCAGTACTTC. Full variable domain (rest looked up from reference TRBV18 and TRBJ2-5): NAGVMQNPRHLVRRRGQEARLRCSPMKGHSHVYWYRQLPEEGLKFMVYLQKENIIDESGMPKERFSAEFPKEGPSILRIQQVVRGDSAAYFCASSPFQGARETQYFGPGTRLLVL.